This TCR beta chain was observed in a study of blood T cell repertoires in COVID-19 (dated by TCRdb to about 2020). At the level of the whole study: Collaborator samples came from the United States, Italy and Spain and covered acute and convalescent phases of COVID-19. The material from the prospective study consisted of cDNA or gDNA derived from T cells, B-cell-depleted T cells, or PBMCs. Subjects who had been exposed to COVID-19, were actively infected with it, or had recovered from it provided the deeply sampled blood TCRbeta repertoires that made up the dataset. The repertoires were released in a freely available public database meant as a resource for research on the immune response to SARS-CoV-2. Samples came from the ongoing ImmuneRACE study (first 160 participants) plus 1,254 subjects from 6 global collaborators. Sample metadata almost always included a de-identified subject ID, COVID-19 status, age in years and sex. Where available, HLA class I and class II types were taken from metadata supplied by the sample provider and were not determined by assay-based typing.

TCRbeta CDR3 regions were amplified from genomic DNA using the immunoSEQ Assay, a bias-controlled multiplex PCR. Turning to the authors' computational methods: The number of nucleated cells in each sample was estimated by amplification of reference gene primers within the assay. To quantify the absolute abundance of each unique TCRbeta CDR3 rearrangement, sequence reads were collapsed and filtered. Productive Simpson clonality was computed per sample as the square root of Simpson's diversity index over productive rearrangements. TCRdb limited this immuneACCESS table to in-frame rearrangements with V and J called. A share of clones is missing; checked studies link under half to unresolved V genes, and the rest is unexplained. V and J calls and clone size are those listed in that table; D and trimming were worked out from the DNA. This sample is represented by 73,000 or so clones; 75% to 95% of them were singletons. The top ten constitute around 13% of the sample.

The collaborating institutions used their own protocols to collect whole blood in K2EDTA tubes. Collaborator samples were shipped for TCRbeta analysis as frozen whole blood, isolated PBMCs, or DNA extracted from either sample type. Concerning this clone: The clone's antigen remains unknown. Per-nucleotide qualities are absent, and no much larger clonotype sits a single base away.

What the study reported, not specific to this receptor: Clinical and demographic metadata were provided uncurated, with the amount varying by source and participant.

The CDR3 sequence holds 16 residues, the cysteine and phenylalanine included. Of all the DNA, just the CDR3 is kept, 48 bases in frame from base 1. V is shortened by 0 bases, J by 7 bases, and the region joining them spans 19 bases. Sequences GTSNPN (CDR1) and SVGIG (CDR2) are obtained from the germline V gene (reference sequence). The source is a human donor with active COVID-19. The donor label of this sample is uncertain. In this chain, TRBV30 is recombined with TRBJ2-1; tentative D gene TRBD1, with 6 bases matching. The sequencing sample was made of peripheral blood. The CDR3 protein sequence reads: CAWSVKGDNARNEQFF. The DNA is TGTGCCTGGAGTGTAAAGGGGGACAACGCTAGGAATGAGCAGTTCTTC.